This passage covers 11 T cell receptor beta chains from one sample sequenced in a study of human T cells and chemical hapten exposure. Time point indicated: patch test 2, 6 weeks after DPC sensitization. Described treatment: therapeutic diphenylcyclopropenone sensitization with weekly scalp DPC. TCRdb passed the RACE reads through MiXCR, listing each CDR3 protein once. Of around 360,000 distinct CDR3 sequences in the sample, 6% to 7% were seen once. The source was whole blood, collected in connection with sensitization to the hapten diphenylcyclopropenone (DPC). The receptor source for this set is a woman aged 18-29 years with alopecia areata. Some clones in this sample may be carry-over from other donors' samples.

The sample holds many counts of this clonotype. This chain connects TRBV7-8 to TRBJ1-6; D is undetermined. V was shortened by 5 bases and J by 8 bases, with 10 bases between the two germline ends. The CDR3 consists of 13 residues. Germline CDR1 reads SGHVS; CDR2 reads FQNEAQ. The CDR3, as DNA: TGTGCCAGCAGCCCAGTCCGAGATTCACCCCTCCACTTT. Translated, it gives CASSPVRDSPLHF.

This clonotype occurred a few times. This sequence joins TRBV20-1 and TRBJ1-2, with unresolved D. V gave up 8 bases and J gave up 4 bases, with 11 bases separating them. The CDR3 totals 11 residues. Germline V gene sequence: CDR1 DFQATT, CDR2 SNEGSKA (reference sequence). CDR3 nucleotides: TGCAGTCCTCCCTCTGTCTATGGCTACACCTTC. Protein product: CSPPSVYGYTF.

The table lists this clonotype with a few counts. The DNA of the CDR3 is TGTGCCACCGGTCGAAGAGGAGGTATCGGCTACACCTTC. It is translated as CATGRRGGIGYTF. The chain combines TRBV6-5 with TRBJ1-2; no clear D gene. Trimming took 10 bases from V and 8 from J, leaving 20 bases between them. The germline V gene has CDR1 MNHEY and CDR2 SVGAGI. This CDR3 has 13 residues.

In its sample, this clonotype was seen many times. The V and J genes are TRBV9 and TRBJ1-4; 7 bases fit TRBD1. This CDR3 contains 15 residues. Germline CDR1 is SGDLS and CDR2 is YYNGEE. The V and J ends lost 4 bases and 4 bases, in that order; junction bases with no gene match: 7. The CDR3: CASSPRQGLNEKLFF. CDR3 DNA sequence: TGTGCCAGCAGCCCACGACAGGGACTTAATGAAAAACTGTTTTTT.

This sequence joins TRBV7-2 and TRBJ1-1; weak D call: TRBD1 (5 bases). Deletions cut 5 bases from V and 8 bases from J, with 15 bases between. CDR3 size: 13 residues. Germline loops: CDR1 SGHTA, CDR2 FQGNSA. The CDR3 here is CASSQMGGGEAFF. In nucleotides, the CDR3 is TGTGCCAGCAGCCAAATGGGGGGTGGAGAAGCTTTCTTT. The whole variable domain, filled in from reference TRBV7-2 and TRBJ1-1, reads GAGVSQSPSNKVTEKGKDVELRCDPISGHTALYWYRQSLGQGLEFLIYFQGNSAPDKSGLPSDRFSAERTGGSVSTLTIQRTQQEDSAVYLCASSQMGGGEAFFGQGTRLTVV.

The V gene is TRBV4-2, the J gene TRBJ2-2; D is undetermined. The V end was cut by 4 bases, the J end by 3 bases, with 12 bases between. This CDR3 has 15 residues. Germline values: CDR1 LGHNA, CDR2 YNFKEQ. The CDR3: CASSLGKGYTGELFF. For the CDR3, the DNA is TGTGCCAGCAGCCTTGGGAAGGGATACACCGGGGAGCTGTTTTTT.

This clonotype has ten or more counts. This chain joins TRBV9 and TRBJ1-2; 12 bases are shared with TRBD1. The ends lost 3 bases at V and 5 bases at J; junction bases unmatched: 2. Germline loops: CDR1 SGDLS, CDR2 YYNGEE. This CDR3 spans 14 amino acids. The CDR3 protein is CASSGDRGPYGYTF. CDR3 nucleotide sequence: TGTGCCAGCAGCGGGGACAGGGGGCCTTATGGCTACACCTTC.

This clonotype was observed a few times. This chain uses TRBV6-2 or TRBV6-3 with TRBJ2-3, with D perhaps TRBD2 (6 bases). CDR3 length: 18 amino acids. Germline V gene lookup returns CDR1 MNHEY and CDR2 SVGEGT. The V gene lost 0 bases and the J gene lost 2 bases, with 18 bases spanning the gap. DNA for the CDR3: TGTGCCAGCAGTTACTCGAGGATGAGGGCGGGGAACACAGATACGCAGTATTTT. Translating gives CASSYSRMRAGNTDTQYF.

The sample holds many counts of this clonotype. The CDR3, as DNA: TGTGCCAGCAGTTACCCCCCCCCAGGGCACTATGGCTACACCTTC. Amino acid sequence: CASSYPPPGHYGYTF. This chain links TRBV6-5 with TRBJ1-2, with a weak D call TRBD1 (5 bases). This CDR3 is 15 amino acids long. V was cut by 2 bases and J by 3 bases, with 13 bases left in between. CDR1 and CDR2 from the germline V gene are MNHEY and SVGAGI.

This clonotype has just a few counts. The V and J genes are TRBV7-2 and TRBJ2-7; D possibly corresponds to TRBD1 (5 bases). Trimming left V 8 bases short and J 0 bases short, with 8 bases between. In germline, CDR1 is SGHTA, CDR2 FQGNSA. The CDR3 consists of 12 residues. The CDR3 is CASGARSYEQYF. CDR3 DNA sequence: TGTGCCAGCGGGGCCCGCTCCTACGAGCAGTACTTC.

In its sample, this clonotype was seen a few times. CDR3 DNA: TGTGCCACCAGCAGAGGGCCCGGACTTACCTACGAGCAGTACTTC. It specifies CATSRGPGLTYEQYF. The chain carries TRBV15 and TRBJ2-7, with D perhaps matching TRBD2 (5 bases). Germline V gene data show CDR1 as LNHNV and CDR2 as YYDKDF (reference sequence). With 1 base removed from V and 2 bases from J, the gap between germline ends came to 12 bases. The CDR3 extends over 15 amino acids.